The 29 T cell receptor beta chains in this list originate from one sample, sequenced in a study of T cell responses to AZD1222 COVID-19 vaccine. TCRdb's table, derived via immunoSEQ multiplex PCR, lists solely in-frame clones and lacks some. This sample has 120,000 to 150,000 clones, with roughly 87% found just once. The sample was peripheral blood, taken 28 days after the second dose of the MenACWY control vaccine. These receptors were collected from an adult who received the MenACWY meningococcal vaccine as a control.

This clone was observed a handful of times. The chain's CDR3 is CASSEYSRGRPEAFF. The CDR3 DNA reads as TGTGCCAGCAGTGAATACTCGCGGGGAAGACCTGAAGCTTTCTTT. The chain carries TRBV2 and TRBJ1-1; D gene uncertain. The CDR3 sequence is 15 residues long. The V end lost 2 bases, the J end lost 6 bases, and 16 bases lay between the germline ends. The germline gives CDR1 SNHLY, CDR2 FYNNEI. Using reference TRBV2 and TRBJ1-1 for the parts outside the CDR3, the full variable domain is EPEVTQTPSHQVTQMGQEVILRCVPISNHLYFYWYRQILGQKVEFLVSFYNNEISEKSEIFDDQFSVERPDGSNFTLKIRSTKLEDSAMYFCASSEYSRGRPEAFFGQGTRLTVV.

For the CDR3, the DNA is TGTGCCTGGAGCGCAATCAATGGCTACACCTTC. Translating it yields CAWSAINGYTF. The V and J genes are TRBV30 and TRBJ1-2, with no clear D. The CDR3 runs 11 residues. V lost 3 bases and J lost 6, with 8 bases in between. CDR1 is GTSNPN, CDR2 SVGIG, per germline (reference sequence).

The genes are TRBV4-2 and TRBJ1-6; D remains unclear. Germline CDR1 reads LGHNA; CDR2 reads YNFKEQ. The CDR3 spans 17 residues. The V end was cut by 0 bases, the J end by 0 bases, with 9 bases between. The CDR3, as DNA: TGTGCCAGCAGCCAAGAATCCCTTACCTCCTATAATTCACCCCTCCACTTT. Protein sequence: CASSQESLTSYNSPLHF.

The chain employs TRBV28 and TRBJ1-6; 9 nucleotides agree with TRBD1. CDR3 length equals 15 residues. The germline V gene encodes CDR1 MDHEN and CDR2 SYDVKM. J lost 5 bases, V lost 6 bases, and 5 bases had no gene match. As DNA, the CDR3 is TGTGCCAGCAGCGCACAGGGGGCTAATAATTCACCCCTCCACTTT. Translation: CASSAQGANNSPLHF.

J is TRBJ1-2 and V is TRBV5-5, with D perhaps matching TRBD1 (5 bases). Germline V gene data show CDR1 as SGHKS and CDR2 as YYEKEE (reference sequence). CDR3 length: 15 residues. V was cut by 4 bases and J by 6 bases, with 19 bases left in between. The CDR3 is CASSVVSSGHDGYTF. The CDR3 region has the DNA TGTGCCAGCAGCGTAGTTTCCTCGGGGCACGATGGCTACACCTTC.

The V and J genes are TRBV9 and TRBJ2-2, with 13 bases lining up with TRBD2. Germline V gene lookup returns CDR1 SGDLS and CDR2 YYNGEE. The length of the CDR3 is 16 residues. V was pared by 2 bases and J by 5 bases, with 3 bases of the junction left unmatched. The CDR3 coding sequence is TGTGCCAGCAGCGTGACTAGCGGGAGGACTACCGGGGAGCTGTTTTTT. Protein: CASSVTSGRTTGELFF.

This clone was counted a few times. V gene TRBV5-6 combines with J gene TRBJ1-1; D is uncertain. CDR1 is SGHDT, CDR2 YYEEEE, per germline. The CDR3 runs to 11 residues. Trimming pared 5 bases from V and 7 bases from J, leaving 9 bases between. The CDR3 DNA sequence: TGTGCCAGCAGGAGGTTCGGTGAAGCTTTCTTT. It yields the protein CASRRFGEAFF.

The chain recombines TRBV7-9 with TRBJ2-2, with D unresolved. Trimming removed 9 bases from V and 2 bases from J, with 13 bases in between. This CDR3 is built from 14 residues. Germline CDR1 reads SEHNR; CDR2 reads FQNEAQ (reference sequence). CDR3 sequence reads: CARPGSLNTGELFF. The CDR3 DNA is TGTGCCAGACCGGGCAGTCTAAACACCGGGGAGCTGTTTTTT. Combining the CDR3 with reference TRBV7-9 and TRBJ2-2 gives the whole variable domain DTGVSQNPRHKITKRGQNVTFRCDPISEHNRLYWYRQTLGQGPEFLTYFQNEAQLEKSRLLSDRFSAERPKGSFSTLEIQRTEQGDSAMYLCARPGSLNTGELFFGEGSRLTVL.

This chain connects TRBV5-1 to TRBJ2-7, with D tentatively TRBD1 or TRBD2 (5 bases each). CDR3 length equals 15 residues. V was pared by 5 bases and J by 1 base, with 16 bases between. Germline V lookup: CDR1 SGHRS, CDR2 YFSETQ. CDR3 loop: CASSTIRGPSYEQYF. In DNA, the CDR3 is TGCGCCAGCAGTACTATACGGGGCCCTTCCTACGAGCAGTACTTC. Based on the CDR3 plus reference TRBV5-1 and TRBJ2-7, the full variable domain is KAGVTQTPRYLIKTRGQQVTLSCSPISGHRSVSWYQQTPGQGLQFLFEYFSETQRNKGNFPGRFSGRQFSNSRSEMNVSTLELGDSALYLCASSTIRGPSYEQYFGPGTRLTVT.

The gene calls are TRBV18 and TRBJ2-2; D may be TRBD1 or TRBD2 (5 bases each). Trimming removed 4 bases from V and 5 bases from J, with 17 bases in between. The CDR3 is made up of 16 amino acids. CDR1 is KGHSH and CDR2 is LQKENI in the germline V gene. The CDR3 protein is CASSRLGPGTTGELFF. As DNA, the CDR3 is TGTGCCAGCTCACGACTGGGACCGGGAACAACCGGGGAGCTGTTTTTT.

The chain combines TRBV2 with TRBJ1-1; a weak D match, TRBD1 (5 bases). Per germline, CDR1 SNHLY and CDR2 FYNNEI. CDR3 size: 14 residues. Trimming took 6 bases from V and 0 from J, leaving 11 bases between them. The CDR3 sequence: CASSGQGMNTEAFF. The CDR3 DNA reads TGTGCCAGCAGCGGTCAGGGCATGAACACTGAAGCTTTCTTT.

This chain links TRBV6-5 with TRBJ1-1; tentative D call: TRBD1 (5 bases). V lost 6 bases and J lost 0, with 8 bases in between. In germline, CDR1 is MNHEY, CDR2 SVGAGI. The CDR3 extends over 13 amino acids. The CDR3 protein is CASRATVNTEAFF. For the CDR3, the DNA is TGTGCCAGCAGGGCGACAGTGAACACTGAAGCTTTCTTT.

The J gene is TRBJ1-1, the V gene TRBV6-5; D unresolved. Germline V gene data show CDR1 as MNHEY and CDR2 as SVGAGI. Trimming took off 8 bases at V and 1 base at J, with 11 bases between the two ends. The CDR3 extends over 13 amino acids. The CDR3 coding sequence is TGTGCCAGCTGGGGATGGGAGAACACTGAAGCTTTCTTT. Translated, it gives CASWGWENTEAFF.

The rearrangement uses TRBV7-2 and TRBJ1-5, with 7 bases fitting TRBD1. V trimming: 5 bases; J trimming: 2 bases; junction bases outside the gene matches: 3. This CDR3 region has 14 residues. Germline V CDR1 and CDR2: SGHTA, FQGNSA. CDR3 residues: CASSGDRGNQPQHF. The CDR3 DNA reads TGTGCCAGCAGCGGAGACAGGGGCAATCAGCCCCAGCATTTT.

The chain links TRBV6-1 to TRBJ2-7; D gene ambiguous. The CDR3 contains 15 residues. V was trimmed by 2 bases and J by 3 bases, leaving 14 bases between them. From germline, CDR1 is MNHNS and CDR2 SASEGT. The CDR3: CASSESQLVNYEQYF. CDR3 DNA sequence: TGTGCCAGCAGTGAAAGCCAGCTTGTGAACTACGAGCAGTACTTC.

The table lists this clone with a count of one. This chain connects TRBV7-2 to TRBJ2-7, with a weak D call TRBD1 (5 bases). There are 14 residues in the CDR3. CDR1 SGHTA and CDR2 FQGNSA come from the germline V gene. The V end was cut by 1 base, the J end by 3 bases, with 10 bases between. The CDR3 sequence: CASSLDGQGYEQYF. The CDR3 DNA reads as TGTGCCAGCAGCTTAGACGGCCAGGGCTACGAGCAGTACTTC. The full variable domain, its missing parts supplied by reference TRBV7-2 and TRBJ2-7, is GAGVSQSPSNKVTEKGKDVELRCDPISGHTALYWYRQSLGQGLEFLIYFQGNSAPDKSGLPSDRFSAERTGGSVSTLTIQRTQQEDSAVYLCASSLDGQGYEQYFGPGTRLTVT.

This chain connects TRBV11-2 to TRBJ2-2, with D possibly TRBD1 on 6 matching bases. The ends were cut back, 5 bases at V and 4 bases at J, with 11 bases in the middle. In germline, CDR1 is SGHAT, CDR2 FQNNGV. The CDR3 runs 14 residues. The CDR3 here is CASSHLDSTGELFF. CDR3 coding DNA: TGTGCCAGCAGCCATTTGGACAGCACCGGGGAGCTGTTTTTT.

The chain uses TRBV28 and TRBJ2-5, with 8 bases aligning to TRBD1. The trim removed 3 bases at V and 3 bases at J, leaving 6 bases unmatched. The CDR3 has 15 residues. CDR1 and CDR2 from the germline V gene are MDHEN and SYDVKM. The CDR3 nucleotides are TGTGCCAGCAGTTTTTACAGGGGGGAGGAAGAGACCCAGTACTTC. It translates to CASSFYRGEEETQYF.

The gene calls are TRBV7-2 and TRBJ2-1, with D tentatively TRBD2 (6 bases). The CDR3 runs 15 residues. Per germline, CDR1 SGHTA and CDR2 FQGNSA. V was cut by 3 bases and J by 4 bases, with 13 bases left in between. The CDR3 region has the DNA TGTGCCAGCAGCTTCGCCGGGACTGATTACAATGAGCAGTTCTTC. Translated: CASSFAGTDYNEQFF.

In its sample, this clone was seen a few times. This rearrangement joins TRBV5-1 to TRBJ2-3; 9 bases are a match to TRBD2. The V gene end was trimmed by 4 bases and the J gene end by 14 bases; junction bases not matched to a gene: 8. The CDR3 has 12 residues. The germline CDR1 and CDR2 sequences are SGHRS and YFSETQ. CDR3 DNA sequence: TGCGCCAGCAGCGGCAGCGGGGGGCACAGGTATTTT. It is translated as CASSGSGGHRYF.

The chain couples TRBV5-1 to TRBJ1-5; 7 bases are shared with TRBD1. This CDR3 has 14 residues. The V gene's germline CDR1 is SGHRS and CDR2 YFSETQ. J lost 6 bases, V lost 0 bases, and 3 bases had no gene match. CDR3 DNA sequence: TGCGCCAGCAGCTTGGGTCAGGGGGGTCAGCCCCAGCATTTT. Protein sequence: CASSLGQGGQPQHF. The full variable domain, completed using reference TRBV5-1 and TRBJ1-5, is KAGVTQTPRYLIKTRGQQVTLSCSPISGHRSVSWYQQTPGQGLQFLFEYFSETQRNKGNFPGRFSGRQFSNSRSEMNVSTLELGDSALYLCASSLGQGGQPQHFGDGTRLSIL.

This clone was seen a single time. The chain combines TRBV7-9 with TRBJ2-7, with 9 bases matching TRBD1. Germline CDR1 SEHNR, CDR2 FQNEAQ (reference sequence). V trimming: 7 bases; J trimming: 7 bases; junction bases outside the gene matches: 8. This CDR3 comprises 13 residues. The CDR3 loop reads CASNGQGLGEQYF. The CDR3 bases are TGTGCCAGCAACGGACAGGGGTTGGGGGAGCAGTACTTC.

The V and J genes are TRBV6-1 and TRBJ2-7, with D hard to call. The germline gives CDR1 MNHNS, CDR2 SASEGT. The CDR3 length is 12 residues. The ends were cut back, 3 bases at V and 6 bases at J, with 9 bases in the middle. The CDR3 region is CASSEGATEQYF. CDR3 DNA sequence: TGTGCCAGCAGTGAGGGCGCGACCGAGCAGTACTTC.

Here the CDR3 DNA reads TGTGCCAGCAGCCCATGGGGATCTGGGGCCAACGTCCTGACTTTC. Protein: CASSPWGSGANVLTF. The chain recombines TRBV3-1 (or the pseudogene TRBV3-2) with TRBJ2-6; D is ambiguous. Trimming shortened V by 4 bases and J by 1 base, and 8 bases separated the two germline ends. The CDR3 loop spans 15 amino acids. Germline V gives CDR1 LGHDT, CDR2 YNNKEL (reference sequence).

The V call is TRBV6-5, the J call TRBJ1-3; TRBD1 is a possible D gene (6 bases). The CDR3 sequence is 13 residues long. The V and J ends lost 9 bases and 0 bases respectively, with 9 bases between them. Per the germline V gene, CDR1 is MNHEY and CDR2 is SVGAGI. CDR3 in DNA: TGTGCCAGTCGGACAGACTCTGGAAACACCATATATTTT. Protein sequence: CASRTDSGNTIYF.

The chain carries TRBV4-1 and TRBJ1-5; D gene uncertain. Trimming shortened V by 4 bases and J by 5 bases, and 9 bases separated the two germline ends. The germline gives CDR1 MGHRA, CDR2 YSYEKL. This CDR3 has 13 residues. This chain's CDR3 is CASSLRQDQPQHF. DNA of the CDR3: TGCGCCAGCAGCCTAAGGCAGGATCAGCCCCAGCATTTT.

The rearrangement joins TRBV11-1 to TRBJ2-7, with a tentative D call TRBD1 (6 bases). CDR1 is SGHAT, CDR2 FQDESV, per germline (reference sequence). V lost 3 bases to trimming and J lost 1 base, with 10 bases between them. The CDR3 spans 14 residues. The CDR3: CASSLTGGSYEQYF. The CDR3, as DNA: TGTGCCAGCAGCTTGACAGGTGGATCCTACGAGCAGTACTTC.

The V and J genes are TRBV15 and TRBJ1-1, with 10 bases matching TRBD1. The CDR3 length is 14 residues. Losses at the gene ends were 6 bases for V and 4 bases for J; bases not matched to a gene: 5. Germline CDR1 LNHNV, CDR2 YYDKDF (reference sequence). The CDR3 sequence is CATSKGQGSTEAFF. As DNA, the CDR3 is TGTGCCACCAGTAAGGGACAGGGGAGCACTGAAGCTTTCTTT.

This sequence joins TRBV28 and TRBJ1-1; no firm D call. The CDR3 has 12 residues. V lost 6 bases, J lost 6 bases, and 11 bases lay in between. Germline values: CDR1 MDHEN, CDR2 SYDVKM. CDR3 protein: CASSRGRAEAFF. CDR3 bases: TGTGCCAGCAGCCGAGGACGGGCTGAAGCTTTCTTT.